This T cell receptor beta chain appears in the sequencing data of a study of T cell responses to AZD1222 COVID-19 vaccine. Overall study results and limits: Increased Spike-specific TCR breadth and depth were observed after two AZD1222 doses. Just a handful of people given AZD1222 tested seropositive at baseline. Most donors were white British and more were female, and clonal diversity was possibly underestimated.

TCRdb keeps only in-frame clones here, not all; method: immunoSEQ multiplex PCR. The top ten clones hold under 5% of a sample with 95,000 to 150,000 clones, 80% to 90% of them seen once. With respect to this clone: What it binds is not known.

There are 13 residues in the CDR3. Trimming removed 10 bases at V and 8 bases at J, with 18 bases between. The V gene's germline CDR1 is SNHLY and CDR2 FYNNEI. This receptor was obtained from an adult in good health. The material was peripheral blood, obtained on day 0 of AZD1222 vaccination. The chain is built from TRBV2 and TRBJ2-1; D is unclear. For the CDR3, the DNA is TGTGCCACCCACCGAAGAAGTACAGATGAGCAGTTCTTC. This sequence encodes CATHRRSTDEQFF.